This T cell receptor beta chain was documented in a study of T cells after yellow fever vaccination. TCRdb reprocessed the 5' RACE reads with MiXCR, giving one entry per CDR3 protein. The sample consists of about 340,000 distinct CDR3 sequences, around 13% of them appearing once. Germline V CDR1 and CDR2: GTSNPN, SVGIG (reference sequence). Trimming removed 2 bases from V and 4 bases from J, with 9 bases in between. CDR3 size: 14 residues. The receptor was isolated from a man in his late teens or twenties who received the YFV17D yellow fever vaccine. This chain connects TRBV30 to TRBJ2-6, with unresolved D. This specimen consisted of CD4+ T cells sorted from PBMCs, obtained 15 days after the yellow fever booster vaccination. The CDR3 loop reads CAWSLGDGANVLTF. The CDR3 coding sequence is TGTGCCTGGAGTTTGGGCGACGGGGCCAACGTCCTGACTTTC.